This TCR beta chain is drawn from a study of siplizumab effects on memory and regulatory T cells. Turning to this clone: Antigen specificity is unknown.

CDR1 and CDR2 (germline): LNHDA, SQIVND (reference sequence). This CDR3 spans 12 amino acids. V lost 1 base, J lost 6 bases, and 6 bases lay in between. Each sample contributed around 10^5 TCR templates to the assay. Clones were sequenced by immunoSEQ multiplex PCR, and TCRdb holds only the in-frame ones, with some missing. The sample carries approximately 60,000 clones, nearly 98% recorded once. Study results and caveats: Naive T cells looked more diverse than memory cells, and they looked like major contributors to the alloresponse. Left unconfirmed was the suppressive function of proliferating Tregs from siplizumab cultures. With siplizumab, Treg-derived clones averaged approximately 72% of mappable alloreactive CD4+ clones, versus 26.9% in controls.

The TCR comes from a human donor in good health. The sequencing sample was made of naive CD8+ T cells sorted from blood. The gene calls are TRBV19 and TRBJ1-1, with D uncertain. CDR3 sequence reads: CASSIGRSEAFF. CDR3 nucleotide sequence: TGTGCCAGTAGTATAGGGAGGTCTGAAGCTTTCTTT. Full variable domain (remainder filled in from reference TRBV19 and TRBJ1-1): DGGITQSPKYLFRKEGQNVTLSCEQNLNHDAMYWYRQDPGQGLRLIYYSQIVNDFQKGDIAEGYSVSREKKESFPLTVTSAQKNPTAFYLCASSIGRSEAFFGQGTRLTVV.